The table lists the clone carrying this TCR beta chain with many counts. This record comes from a study of T cells in Graves' hyperthyroidism and ophthalmopathy. RNA transcripts provided the source from which TCR beta CDR3 regions were amplified. Using the HTBI primer set, a first-round RT-PCR was run on the TCR CDR3. TCRdb reprocessed the multiplex PCR reads via MiXCR and lists one record per CDR3 protein. The table lists 550,000 to 800,000 distinct CDR3 sequences, 17% of them singletons. Across 18 months, stable Graves' hyperthyroidism was marked by no progression to ophthalmopathy. CDR1 LNHDA and CDR2 SQIVND come from the germline V gene (reference sequence). The CDR3 loop spans 15 amino acids. Trimming removed 7 bases at V and 4 bases at J, with 17 bases between.

This chain uses TRBV19 with TRBJ1-5; TRBD1 might be the D (5 bases). The sequence was collected from a man aged 50 to 60 with Graves' hyperthyroidism. Material: blood. Here the CDR3 reads CASTIGGVRNQPQHF. The CDR3 region has the DNA TGTGCCAGTACCATCGGAGGGGTAAGGAATCAGCCCCAGCATTTT.